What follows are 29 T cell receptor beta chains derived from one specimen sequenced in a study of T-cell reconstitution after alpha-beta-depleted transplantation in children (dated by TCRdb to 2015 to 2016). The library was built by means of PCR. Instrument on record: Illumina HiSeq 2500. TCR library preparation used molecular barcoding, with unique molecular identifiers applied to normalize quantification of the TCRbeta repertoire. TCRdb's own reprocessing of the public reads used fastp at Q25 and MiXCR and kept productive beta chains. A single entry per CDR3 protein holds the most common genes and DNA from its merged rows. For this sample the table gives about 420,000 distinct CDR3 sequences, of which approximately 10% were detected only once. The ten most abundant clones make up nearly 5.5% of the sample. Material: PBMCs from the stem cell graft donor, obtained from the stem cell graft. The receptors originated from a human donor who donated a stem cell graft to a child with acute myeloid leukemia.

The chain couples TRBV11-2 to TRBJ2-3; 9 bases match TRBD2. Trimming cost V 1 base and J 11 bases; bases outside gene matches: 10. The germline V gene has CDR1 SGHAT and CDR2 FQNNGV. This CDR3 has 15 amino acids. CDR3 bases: TGTGCCAGCAGCTTAGGTAGCGGGGGCCCACTGTTGCAGTATTTT. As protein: CASSLGSGGPLLQYF. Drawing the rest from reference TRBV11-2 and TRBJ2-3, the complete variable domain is EAGVAQSPRYKIIEKRQSVAFWCNPISGHATLYWYQQILGQGPKLLIQFQNNGVVDDSQLPKDRFSAERLKGVDSTLKIQPAKLEDSAVYLCASSLGSGGPLLQYFGPGTRLTVL.

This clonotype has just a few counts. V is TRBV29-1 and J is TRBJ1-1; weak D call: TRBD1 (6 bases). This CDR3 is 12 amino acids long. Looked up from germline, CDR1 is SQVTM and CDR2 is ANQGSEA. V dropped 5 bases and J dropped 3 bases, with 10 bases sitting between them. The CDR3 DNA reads TGCAGCGTTTCGGGGGGCTACACTGAAGCTTTCTTT. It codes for CSVSGGYTEAFF.

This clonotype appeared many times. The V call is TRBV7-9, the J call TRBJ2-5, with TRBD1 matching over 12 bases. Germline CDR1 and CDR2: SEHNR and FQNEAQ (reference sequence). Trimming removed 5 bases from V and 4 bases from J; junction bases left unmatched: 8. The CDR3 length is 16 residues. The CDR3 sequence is CASSHRGQGARETQYF. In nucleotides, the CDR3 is TGTGCCAGCAGCCACCGGGGACAGGGGGCACGAGAGACCCAGTACTTC.

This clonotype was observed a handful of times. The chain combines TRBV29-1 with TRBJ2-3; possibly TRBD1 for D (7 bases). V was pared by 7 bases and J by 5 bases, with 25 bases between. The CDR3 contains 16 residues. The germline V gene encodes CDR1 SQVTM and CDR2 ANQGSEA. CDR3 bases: TGCAGCGCCCGAGGCAGGGGGGCAGTTCAGCTAGATACGCAGTATTTT. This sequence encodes CSARGRGAVQLDTQYF.

DNA for the CDR3: TGTGCCAGCAGCTTAAATCGTTACAATGAGCAGTTCTTC. Its protein product is CASSLNRYNEQFF. The V and J genes are TRBV7-2 and TRBJ2-1; no firm D call. The CDR3 is 13 amino acids. CDR1 is SGHTA and CDR2 is FQGNSA in the germline V gene. Trimming removed 2 bases at V and 4 bases at J, with 6 bases between. The whole variable domain, remainder taken from reference TRBV7-2 and TRBJ2-1, is GAGVSQSPSNKVTEKGKDVELRCDPISGHTALYWYRQSLGQGLEFLIYFQGNSAPDKSGLPSDRFSAERTGGSVSTLTIQRTQQEDSAVYLCASSLNRYNEQFFGPGTRLTVL.

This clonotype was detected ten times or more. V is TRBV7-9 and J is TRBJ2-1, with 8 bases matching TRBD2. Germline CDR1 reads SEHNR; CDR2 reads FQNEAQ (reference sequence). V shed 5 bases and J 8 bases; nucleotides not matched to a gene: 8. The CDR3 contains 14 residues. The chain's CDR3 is CASSQGTSRDEQFF. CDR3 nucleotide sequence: TGTGCCAGCAGCCAGGGGACTAGTCGAGATGAGCAGTTCTTC.

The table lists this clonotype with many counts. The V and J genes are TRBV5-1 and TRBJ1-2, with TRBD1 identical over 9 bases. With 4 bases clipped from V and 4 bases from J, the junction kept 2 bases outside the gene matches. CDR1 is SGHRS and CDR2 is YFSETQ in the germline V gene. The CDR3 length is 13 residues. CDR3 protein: CASSQDRGYGYTF. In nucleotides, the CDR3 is TGCGCCAGCAGCCAGGACAGGGGCTATGGCTACACCTTC.

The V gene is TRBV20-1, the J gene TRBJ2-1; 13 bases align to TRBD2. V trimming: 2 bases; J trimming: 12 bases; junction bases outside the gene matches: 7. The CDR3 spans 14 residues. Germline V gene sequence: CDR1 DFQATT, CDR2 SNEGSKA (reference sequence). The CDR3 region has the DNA TGCAGTGCTAGACCACTAGCGGGAGGGAGGGGGCAGTTCTTC. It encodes CSARPLAGGRGQFF.

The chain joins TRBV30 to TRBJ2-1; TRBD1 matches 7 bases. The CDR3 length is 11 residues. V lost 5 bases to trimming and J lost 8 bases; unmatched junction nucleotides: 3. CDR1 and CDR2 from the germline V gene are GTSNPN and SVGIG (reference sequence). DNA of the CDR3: TGTGCCTGGGACAGGGACGATGAGCAGTTCTTC. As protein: CAWDRDDEQFF.

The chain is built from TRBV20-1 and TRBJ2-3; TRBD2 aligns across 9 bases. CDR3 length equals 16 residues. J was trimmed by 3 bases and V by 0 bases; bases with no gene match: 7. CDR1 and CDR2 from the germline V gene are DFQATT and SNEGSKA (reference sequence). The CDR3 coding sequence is TGCAGTGCTAGAGATTGGGCGGGAGGGCAGACAGATACGCAGTATTTT. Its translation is CSARDWAGGQTDTQYF.

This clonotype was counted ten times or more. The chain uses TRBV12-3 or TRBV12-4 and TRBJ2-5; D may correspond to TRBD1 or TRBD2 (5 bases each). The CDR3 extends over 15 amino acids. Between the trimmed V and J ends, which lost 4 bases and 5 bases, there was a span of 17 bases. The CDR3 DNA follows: TGTGCCAGCAGTTCTGGAGAATTGGGGGTGGAGACCCAGTACTTC. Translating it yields CASSSGELGVETQYF.

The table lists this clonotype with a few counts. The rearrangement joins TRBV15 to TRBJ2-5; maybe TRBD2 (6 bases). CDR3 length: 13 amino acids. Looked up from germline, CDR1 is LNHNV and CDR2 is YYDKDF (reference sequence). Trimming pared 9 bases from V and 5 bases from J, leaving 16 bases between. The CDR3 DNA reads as TGTGCCACTCGGGACTCGAACAGGGAGACCCAGTACTTC. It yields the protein CATRDSNRETQYF.

CDR3 in DNA: TGTGCCAGCAGCTTAATAAGGACAGGCACAGATACGCAGTATTTT. This encodes CASSLIRTGTDTQYF. The rearrangement joins TRBV5-6 to TRBJ2-3, with a tentative D call TRBD1 (6 bases). The CDR3 sequence is 15 residues long. V was pared by 2 bases and J by 1 base, with 11 bases between. Germline assignment: CDR1 SGHDT and CDR2 YYEEEE.

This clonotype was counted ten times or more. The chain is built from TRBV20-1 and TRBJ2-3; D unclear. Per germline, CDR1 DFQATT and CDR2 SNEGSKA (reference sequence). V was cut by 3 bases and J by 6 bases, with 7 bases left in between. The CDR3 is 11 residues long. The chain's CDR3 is CSASRLDTQYF. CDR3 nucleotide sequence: TGCAGTGCTAGCCGATTGGATACGCAGTATTTT.

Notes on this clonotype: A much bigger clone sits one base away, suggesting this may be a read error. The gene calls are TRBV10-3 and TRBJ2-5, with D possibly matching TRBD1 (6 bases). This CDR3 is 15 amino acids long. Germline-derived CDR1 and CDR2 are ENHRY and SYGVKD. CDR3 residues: CAISGATRGKEAQYF. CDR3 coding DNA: TGTGCCATCAGTGGAGCCACCAGGGGAAAAGAGGCCCAGTACTTC.

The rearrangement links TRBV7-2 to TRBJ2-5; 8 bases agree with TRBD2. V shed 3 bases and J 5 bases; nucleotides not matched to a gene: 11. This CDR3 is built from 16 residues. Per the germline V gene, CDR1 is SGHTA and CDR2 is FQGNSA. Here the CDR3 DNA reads TGTGCCAGCAGCTTGATAACGGGGGGGCCTTGGGAGACCCAGTACTTC. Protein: CASSLITGGPWETQYF.

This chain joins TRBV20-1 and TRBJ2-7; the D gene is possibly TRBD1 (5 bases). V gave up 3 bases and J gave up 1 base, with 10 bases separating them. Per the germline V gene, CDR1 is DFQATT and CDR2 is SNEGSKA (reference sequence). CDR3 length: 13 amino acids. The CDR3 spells CSASRRTSYEQYF. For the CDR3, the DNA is TGCAGTGCTAGTAGACGGACATCCTACGAGCAGTACTTC.

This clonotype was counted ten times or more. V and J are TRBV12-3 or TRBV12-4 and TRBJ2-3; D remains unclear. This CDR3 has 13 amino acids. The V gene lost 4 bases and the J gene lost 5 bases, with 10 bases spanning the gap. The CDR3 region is CASSSRSGDTQYF. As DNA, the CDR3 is TGTGCCAGCAGTTCGCGTAGTGGAGATACGCAGTATTTT.

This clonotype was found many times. The CDR3 DNA reads TGTGCCAGCACCCTACTGAGCACAGATACGCAGTATTTT. This gives the protein CASTLLSTDTQYF. The rearrangement joins TRBV7-2 to TRBJ2-3; D call uncertain. V lost 7 bases, J lost 0 bases, and 8 bases lay in between. CDR3 length: 13 residues. Germline V gene sequence: CDR1 SGHTA, CDR2 FQGNSA.

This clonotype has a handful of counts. CDR3 protein: CASSDERDGGNSPLHF. The DNA of the CDR3 is TGTGCCAGCAGCGACGAGAGGGATGGTGGAAATTCACCCCTCCACTTT. V gene TRBV7-9 combines with J gene TRBJ1-6; D not certain. V dropped 5 bases and J dropped 7 bases, with 18 bases sitting between them. Germline CDR1 and CDR2: SEHNR and FQNEAQ (reference sequence). The CDR3 covers 16 residues.

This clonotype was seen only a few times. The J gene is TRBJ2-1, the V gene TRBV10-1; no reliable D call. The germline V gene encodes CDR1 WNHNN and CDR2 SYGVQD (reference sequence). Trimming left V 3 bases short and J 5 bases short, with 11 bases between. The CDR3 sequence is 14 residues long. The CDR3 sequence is CASSDPPRNNEQFF. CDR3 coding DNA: TGCGCCAGCAGTGATCCCCCTAGAAACAATGAGCAGTTCTTC.

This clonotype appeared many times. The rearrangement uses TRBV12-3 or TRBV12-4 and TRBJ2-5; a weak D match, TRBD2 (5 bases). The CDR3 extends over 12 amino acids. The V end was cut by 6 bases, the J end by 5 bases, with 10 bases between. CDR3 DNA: TGTGCCAGCAGACGCGCGGGTGAGACCCAGTACTTC. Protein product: CASRRAGETQYF.

CDR3 sequence reads: CASSRDGGEKLFF. The CDR3, as DNA: TGTGCCAGCAGCCGGGACGGGGGTGAAAAACTGTTTTTT. The chain combines TRBV7-8 with TRBJ1-4; tentative D call: TRBD1 (5 bases). The V gene's germline CDR1 is SGHVS and CDR2 FQNEAQ. The CDR3 has 13 residues. Between the trimmed V and J ends, which lost 5 bases and 7 bases, there was a span of 11 bases.

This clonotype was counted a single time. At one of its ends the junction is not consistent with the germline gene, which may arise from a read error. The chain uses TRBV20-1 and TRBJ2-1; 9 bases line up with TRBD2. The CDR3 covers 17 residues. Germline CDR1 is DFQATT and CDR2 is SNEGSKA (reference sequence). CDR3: CCARDLAGAFSYNEQFF. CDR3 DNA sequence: TGCTGTGCTAGAGATTTAGCGGGAGCGTTTTCCTACAATGAGCAGTTCTTC.

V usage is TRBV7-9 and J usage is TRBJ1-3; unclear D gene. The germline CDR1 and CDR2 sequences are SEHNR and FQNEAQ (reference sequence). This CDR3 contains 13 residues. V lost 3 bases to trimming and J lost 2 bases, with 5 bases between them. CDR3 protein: CASSFAPGNTIYF. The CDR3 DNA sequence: TGTGCCAGCAGCTTCGCCCCTGGAAACACCATATATTTT.

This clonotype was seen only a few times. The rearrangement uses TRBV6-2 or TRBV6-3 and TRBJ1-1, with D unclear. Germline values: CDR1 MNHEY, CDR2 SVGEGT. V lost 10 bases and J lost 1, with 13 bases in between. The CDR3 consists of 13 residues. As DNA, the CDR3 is TGTGCCACAAATTCGAGGGAGAACACTGAAGCTTTCTTT. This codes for CATNSRENTEAFF.

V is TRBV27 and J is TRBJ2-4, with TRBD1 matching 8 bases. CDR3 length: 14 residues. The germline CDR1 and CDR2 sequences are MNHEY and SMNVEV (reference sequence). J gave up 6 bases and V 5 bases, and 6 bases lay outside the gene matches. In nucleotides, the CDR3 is TGTGCCAGCAGTGGACAGGGAGTAGGAAACATTCAGTACTTC. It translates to CASSGQGVGNIQYF.

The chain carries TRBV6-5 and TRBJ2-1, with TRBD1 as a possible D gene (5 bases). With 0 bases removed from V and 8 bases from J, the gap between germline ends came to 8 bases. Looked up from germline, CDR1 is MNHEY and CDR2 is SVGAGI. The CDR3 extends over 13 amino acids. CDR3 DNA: TGTGCCAGCAGTTACTCCAGGGTGGATGAGCAGTTCTTC. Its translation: CASSYSRVDEQFF.

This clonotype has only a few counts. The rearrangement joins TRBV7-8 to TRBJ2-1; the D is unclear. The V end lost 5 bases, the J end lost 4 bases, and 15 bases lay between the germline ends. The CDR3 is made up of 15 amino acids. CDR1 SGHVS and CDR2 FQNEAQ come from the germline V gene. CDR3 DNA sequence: TGTGCCAGCAGCCCCGGCCGGTTTGGGTACAATGAGCAGTTCTTC. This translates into CASSPGRFGYNEQFF.